The 23 T cell receptor beta chains below come from one sample, sequenced in a study of T cell responses to AZD1222 COVID-19 vaccine. The repertoire was sequenced with immunoSEQ multiplex PCR; TCRdb's copy has only in-frame clones and lacks some. The top ten clones hold approximately 8% of a sample with around 150,000 clones, 65% to 90% of them seen once. Specimen: peripheral blood, collected 28 days after the second dose of the MenACWY control vaccine. The receptors derive from an adult who received the MenACWY meningococcal vaccine as a control.

This chain joins TRBV27 and TRBJ2-1; maybe TRBD1 (6 bases). Germline CDR1 and CDR2: MNHEY and SMNVEV (reference sequence). V dropped 5 bases and J dropped 2 bases, with 13 bases sitting between them. This CDR3 spans 15 amino acids. The DNA of the CDR3 is TGTGCCAGCAGTACCGGGACAAAAACCTACAATGAGCAGTTCTTC. This codes for CASSTGTKTYNEQFF.

This rearrangement joins TRBV14 to TRBJ2-1; D is uncertain. The germline V gene has CDR1 SGHDN and CDR2 FVKESK. The V gene lost 1 base and the J gene lost 10 bases, with 8 bases spanning the gap. The CDR3 consists of 12 residues. CDR3 nucleotides: TGTGCCAGCAGCCAAGCTGTCTGGGAGCAGTTCTTC. It yields the protein CASSQAVWEQFF.

This clone was seen a few times. This rearrangement joins TRBV2 to TRBJ1-2, with 7 bases lining up with TRBD1. Trimming removed 6 bases from V and 8 bases from J; junction bases left unmatched: 6. The CDR3 covers 12 residues. Germline V lookup: CDR1 SNHLY, CDR2 FYNNEI. CDR3 loop: CASSIRTGGYTF. As DNA, the CDR3 is TGTGCCAGCAGCATAAGGACAGGAGGCTACACCTTC.

V usage is TRBV4-1 and J usage is TRBJ1-5; D may be TRBD1 (5 bases). This CDR3 comprises 16 residues. In germline, CDR1 is MGHRA, CDR2 YSYEKL. The V end was cut by 3 bases, the J end by 1 base, with 13 bases between. CDR3 loop: CASSHSEGNSNQPQHF. CDR3 DNA: TGCGCCAGCAGCCACTCGGAGGGGAACAGCAATCAGCCCCAGCATTTT.

This clone was detected only once. The chain carries TRBV5-4 and TRBJ2-4, with D possibly matching TRBD1 (6 bases). The CDR3 has 15 residues. CDR1 and CDR2 from the germline V gene are SGHNT and YYREEE (reference sequence). Trimming shortened V by 6 bases and J by 0 bases, and 13 bases separated the two germline ends. CDR3 nucleotide sequence: TGTGCCAGCAAGTCAGGGGATTTAGCCAAAAACATTCAGTACTTC. This encodes CASKSGDLAKNIQYF.

V is TRBV27 and J is TRBJ1-2; D is undetermined. Germline CDR1 and CDR2: MNHEY and SMNVEV (reference sequence). V lost 2 bases and J 8 bases, leaving 9 bases between the germline ends. The CDR3 runs to 12 residues. In DNA form, the CDR3 reads TGTGCCAGCAGTTTAGGAGGGTTCGGCTACACCTTC. Encoded protein: CASSLGGFGYTF.

The chain joins TRBV30 to TRBJ1-1; 9 bases match TRBD1. CDR3 length: 14 residues. The trim removed 0 bases at V and 9 bases at J, leaving 8 bases unmatched. Germline V gene data show CDR1 as GTSNPN and CDR2 as SVGIG (reference sequence). CDR3 nucleotide sequence: TGTGCCTGGAGTGTACAACCGGGACAGGGAAAAGCTTTCTTT. This gives the protein CAWSVQPGQGKAFF.

This chain connects TRBV24-1 to TRBJ2-3; 8 nucleotides align to TRBD2. V shed 6 bases and J 4 bases; nucleotides not matched to a gene: 8. Per germline, CDR1 KGHDR and CDR2 SFDVKD. CDR3 length equals 15 residues. The CDR3 is CATSHPGGSPDTQYF. CDR3 DNA sequence: TGTGCCACCAGTCACCCGGGAGGGTCCCCAGATACGCAGTATTTT.

The V gene is TRBV5-1, the J gene TRBJ2-3, with a possible D match to TRBD1 (5 bases). Germline V gene lookup returns CDR1 SGHRS and CDR2 YFSETQ. Trimming removed 0 bases from V and 0 bases from J, with 8 bases in between. The CDR3 has 15 residues. The CDR3: CASSLGQLSTDTQYF. The CDR3 nucleotides read TGCGCCAGCAGCTTGGGACAGCTAAGCACAGATACGCAGTATTTT.

CDR3 in DNA: TGCGCCAGCAGCCAAGTGACGGGGGGCTACACCTTC. It codes for CASSQVTGGYTF. V and J are TRBV4-3 and TRBJ1-2, with D uncertain. Germline V gene lookup returns CDR1 LGHNA and CDR2 YSLEER. The CDR3 runs to 12 residues. Trimming stripped 1 base from V and 8 bases from J, with 8 bases between.

The V gene is TRBV24-1, the J gene TRBJ2-1; 7 positions agree with TRBD1. The CDR3 extends over 13 amino acids. Germline CDR1 is KGHDR and CDR2 is SFDVKD. J gave up 9 bases and V 6 bases, and 7 bases lay outside the gene matches. DNA for the CDR3: TGTGCCACCAGTCTACAGGGGCCGGGTGAGCAGTTCTTC. This translates into CATSLQGPGEQFF.

The chain joins TRBV28 to TRBJ1-4; possibly TRBD1 for D (5 bases). The CDR3 consists of 13 residues. V lost 4 bases, J lost 8 bases, and 11 bases lay in between. CDR1 and CDR2 from the germline V gene are MDHEN and SYDVKM. CDR3 residues: CASSSREKEKLFF. The CDR3 DNA reads TGTGCCAGCAGTTCCAGGGAGAAGGAAAAACTGTTTTTT. Full variable domain (remainder filled in from reference TRBV28 and TRBJ1-4): DVKVTQSSRYLVKRTGEKVFLECVQDMDHENMFWYRQDPGLGLRLIYFSYDVKMKEKGDIPEGYSVSREKKERFSLILESASTNQTSMYLCASSSREKEKLFFGSGTQLSVL.

The chain links TRBV19 to TRBJ2-3, with TRBD2 matching 8 bases. V was pared by 7 bases and J by 3 bases, with 9 bases of the junction left unmatched. This CDR3 spans 15 amino acids. Germline lookup yields CDR1 LNHDA and CDR2 SQIVND (reference sequence). CDR3 in amino acids: CASTLSGGGTDTQYF. The CDR3, as DNA: TGTGCCAGTACCCTCAGCGGGGGCGGGACAGATACGCAGTATTTT.

This clone was observed a few times. The chain uses TRBV10-2 and TRBJ2-1; tentative D call: TRBD2 (7 bases). Germline lookup yields CDR1 WSHSY and CDR2 SAAADI. The CDR3 length is 15 residues. The ends were cut back, 2 bases at V and 3 bases at J, with 11 bases in the middle. The CDR3 sequence is CASSETGGLYNEQFF. CDR3 bases: TGCGCCAGCAGTGAGACGGGGGGCCTCTACAATGAGCAGTTCTTC.

The chain employs TRBV10-1 and TRBJ1-5; D might be TRBD1 (6 bases). Germline V CDR1 and CDR2: WNHNN, SYGVQD (reference sequence). V lost 6 bases and J lost 15, with 9 bases in between. The CDR3 has 9 amino acids. The CDR3 nucleotides read TGCGCCAGCAGGACAGGAGTGCATTTT. This gives the protein CASRTGVHF.

The chain combines TRBV7-9 with TRBJ1-1; TRBD1 agrees at 8 bases. CDR1 and CDR2 (germline): SEHNR, FQNEAQ (reference sequence). Trimming cost V 7 bases and J 11 bases; bases outside gene matches: 12. The CDR3 extends over 13 amino acids. The CDR3 loop reads CASTFRGDRQAFF. As DNA, the CDR3 is TGTGCCAGCACCTTCCGTGGGGACAGGCAGGCTTTCTTT.

V is TRBV27 and J is TRBJ2-5, with D hard to call. V was clipped by 2 bases and J by 5 bases, with 12 bases between them. Germline CDR1 MNHEY, CDR2 SMNVEV (reference sequence). The CDR3 totals 14 residues. The CDR3 DNA follows: TGTGCCAGCAGTTTAATCGGATCCGCCGAGACCCAGTACTTC. Its translation is CASSLIGSAETQYF.

This chain connects TRBV4-1 to TRBJ1-2; 8 bases align to TRBD1. Unmatched junction bases numbered 3, after V lost 0 bases and J lost 3 bases. The CDR3 runs to 15 residues. Germline assignment: CDR1 MGHRA and CDR2 YSYEKL. CDR3 DNA: TGCGCCAGCAGCCAAGACCCAGGGGGCGACTATGGCTACACCTTC. Residues: CASSQDPGGDYGYTF.

The CDR3 reads CASSLDSSNYGYTF. In DNA, the CDR3 is TGTGCCAGCAGCTTGGACAGCTCTAACTATGGCTACACCTTC. The chain employs TRBV11-2 and TRBJ1-2, with a tentative D call TRBD1 (6 bases). Germline CDR1 is SGHAT and CDR2 is FQNNGV. CDR3 size: 14 residues. V was clipped by 3 bases and J by 0 bases, with 8 bases between them. The full variable domain, completed using reference TRBV11-2 and TRBJ1-2, is EAGVAQSPRYKIIEKRQSVAFWCNPISGHATLYWYQQILGQGPKLLIQFQNNGVVDDSQLPKDRFSAERLKGVDSTLKIQPAKLEDSAVYLCASSLDSSNYGYTFGSGTRLTVV.

The CDR3 nucleotides read TGTGCCAGCAGCTTTGCGGCTCGGGACAACTACGAGCAGTACTTC. This codes for CASSFAARDNYEQYF. The chain has TRBV12-1 and TRBJ2-7; the table calls TRBD1, which could not be checked here. TRBV12-1 counts as a pseudogene. The CDR3 is made up of 15 amino acids.

This clone came up once. The chain couples TRBV18 to TRBJ2-5; 12 bases are shared with TRBD1. The V gene end was trimmed by 6 bases and the J gene end by 4 bases; junction bases not matched to a gene: 6. Germline V lookup: CDR1 KGHSH, CDR2 LQKENI. The CDR3 has 15 amino acids. The CDR3 nucleotides are TGTGCCAGCTCCCAGGGACAGGGGGCGAGAGAGACCCAGTACTTC. It is translated as CASSQGQGARETQYF. Filled out from reference TRBV18 and TRBJ2-5, the complete variable domain reads NAGVMQNPRHLVRRRGQEARLRCSPMKGHSHVYWYRQLPEEGLKFMVYLQKENIIDESGMPKERFSAEFPKEGPSILRIQQVVRGDSAAYFCASSQGQGARETQYFGPGTRLLVL.

This chain joins TRBV11-2 and TRBJ1-2; 8 bases align to TRBD1. Germline CDR1 is SGHAT and CDR2 is FQNNGV. The CDR3 consists of 15 residues. The V gene end was trimmed by 6 bases and the J gene end by 4 bases; junction bases not matched to a gene: 10. Here the CDR3 DNA reads TGTGCCAGCAGACGGACAGGGACGGTCTTCTATGGCTACACCTTC. It encodes CASRRTGTVFYGYTF.

The genes are TRBV18 and TRBJ1-5, with D maybe TRBD1 (6 bases). Germline V gives CDR1 KGHSH, CDR2 LQKENI. The CDR3 runs 14 residues. With 6 bases removed from V and 3 bases from J, the gap between germline ends came to 12 bases. Written as DNA, the CDR3 is TGTGCCAGCTCGCGAGGACAGTCCAATCAGCCCCAGCATTTT. It encodes CASSRGQSNQPQHF.